The 20 T cell receptor beta chains reported below all come from one sample, sequenced in a study of T cells after yellow fever vaccination. TCRdb reprocessed the 5' RACE reads via MiXCR and lists one record per CDR3 protein. This sample yields about 74,000 distinct CDR3 sequences, of which approximately 7% are seen a single time; around 32% belongs to the top ten. The specimen comprised CD8+ T cells sorted from PBMCs, sampled 5 days after the first yellow fever vaccination. The receptors shown here come from a man aged 18 to 30 who received the YFV17D yellow fever vaccine.

This clonotype appeared many times. The chain carries TRBV29-1 and TRBJ2-5; D perhaps matches TRBD2 (5 bases). V gave up 7 bases and J gave up 7 bases, with 25 bases separating them. Germline V CDR1 and CDR2: SQVTM, ANQGSEA. The CDR3 spans 15 residues. CDR3 sequence: CSAEGGFVIGGTQYF. Here the CDR3 DNA reads TGCAGCGCTGAGGGTGGGTTCGTAATCGGTGGGACCCAGTACTTC.

This clonotype turned up a few times. This sequence joins TRBV7-9 and TRBJ2-5; TRBD2 is a possible D gene (5 bases). Germline assignment: CDR1 SEHNR and CDR2 FQNEAQ (reference sequence). Trimming removed 5 bases from V and 5 bases from J, with 15 bases in between. This CDR3 is 14 amino acids long. CDR3 DNA sequence: TGTGCCAGCAGCCCGACCCGGGGAAAGGAGACCCAGTACTTC. Translating it yields CASSPTRGKETQYF.

This clonotype has only a few counts. This sequence joins TRBV20-1 and TRBJ1-5; D is ambiguous. Germline CDR1 and CDR2: DFQATT and SNEGSKA (reference sequence). V gave up 5 bases and J gave up 2 bases, with 16 bases separating them. The CDR3 runs 15 residues. In nucleotides, the CDR3 is TGCAGTGCTGATAACTCCTCGCGGCGCAATCAGCCCCAGCATTTT. Translated, it gives CSADNSSRRNQPQHF.

The sample holds a few counts of this clonotype. The V and J genes are TRBV7-8 and TRBJ2-5; 7 positions match TRBD2. V gave up 1 base and J gave up 4 bases; unmatched junction bases: 3. Germline V gene lookup returns CDR1 SGHVS and CDR2 FQNEAQ. The CDR3 contains 14 residues. CDR3: CASSLGGGLETQYF. DNA for the CDR3: TGTGCCAGCAGCTTAGGGGGAGGGCTAGAGACCCAGTACTTC.

This clonotype was recorded many times. The chain uses TRBV7-9 and TRBJ1-1; 7 nucleotides match TRBD1. This CDR3 contains 14 residues. With V trimmed by 5 bases and J by 4 bases, 7 bases remained unmatched. Germline CDR1 is SEHNR and CDR2 is FQNEAQ (reference sequence). The CDR3 nucleotides are TGTGCCAGCAGCCCTCGACAGGGAGGCACTGAAGCTTTCTTT. Translating it yields CASSPRQGGTEAFF.

The rearrangement links TRBV4-1 to TRBJ2-5, with 9 bases that match TRBD2. V shed 1 base, J shed 7 bases, and the junction held 7 bases outside the gene matches. The CDR3 length is 15 residues. Germline-derived CDR1 and CDR2 are MGHRA and YSYEKL. Here the CDR3 reads CASSQGGGGVWTQYF. Written as DNA, the CDR3 is TGCGCCAGCAGCCAAGGTGGCGGGGGGGTCTGGACCCAGTACTTC.

The table lists this clonotype with many counts. This chain links TRBV5-5 with TRBJ1-2, with 7 bases matching TRBD1. Germline V gives CDR1 SGHKS, CDR2 YYEKEE (reference sequence). Trimming removed 0 bases from V and 5 bases from J; junction bases left unmatched: 7. The CDR3 extends over 15 amino acids. The CDR3 sequence is CASSLGQGSPYGYTF. In DNA form, the CDR3 reads TGTGCCAGCAGCTTGGGACAGGGTTCCCCGTATGGCTACACCTTC. The full variable domain, rest sourced from reference TRBV5-5 and TRBJ1-2, is DAGVTQSPTHLIKTRGQQVTLRCSPISGHKSVSWYQQVLGQGPQFIFQYYEKEERGRGNFPDRFSARQFPNYSSELNVNALLLGDSALYLCASSLGQGSPYGYTFGSGTRLTVV.

This clonotype was detected many times. This chain links TRBV5-5 with TRBJ1-1; TRBD1 matches 9 bases. V lost 1 base, J lost 4 bases, and 5 bases stayed unmatched. Looked up from germline, CDR1 is SGHKS and CDR2 is YYEKEE (reference sequence). The CDR3 is made up of 15 amino acids. Here the CDR3 reads CASSLTGQGFTEAFF. The CDR3 nucleotides read TGTGCCAGCAGCTTGACCGGACAGGGGTTCACTGAAGCTTTCTTT.

This clonotype was recorded a few times. This sequence may be a read error, since a much larger clone differs from it by one base. The chain recombines TRBV7-3 with TRBJ2-1; the D is unclear. CDR1 and CDR2 (germline): SGHTA, FQGTGA. The ends were cut back, 4 bases at V and 7 bases at J, with 8 bases in the middle. The CDR3 length is 12 residues. For the CDR3, the DNA is TGTGCCAGCAGCTCATTGGGGAATGAGCAGTTCTTC. As protein: CASSSLGNEQFF.

This chain joins TRBV12-3 or TRBV12-4 and TRBJ1-5; 7 bases line up with TRBD1. The V segment lost 4 bases and the J segment 12 bases; nucleotides outside the gene matches: 9. The CDR3 consists of 13 residues. The DNA of the CDR3 is TGTGCCAGCAGTTCCGAGGGGGCTAAGCTCCAGCATTTT. This codes for CASSSEGAKLQHF.

V usage is TRBV7-9 and J usage is TRBJ1-1, with 9 nucleotides matching TRBD1. This CDR3 has 13 residues. Per germline, CDR1 SEHNR and CDR2 FQNEAQ (reference sequence). V shed 4 bases and J 12 bases; nucleotides not matched to a gene: 9. This CDR3 reads CASSSPTGGESFF. The CDR3 nucleotides are TGTGCCAGCAGCTCACCGACAGGGGGGGAGTCTTTCTTT.

This clonotype occurred many times. The genes are TRBV12-3 or TRBV12-4 and TRBJ2-1; 12 positions agree with TRBD2. V lost 4 bases and J lost 7; bases outside the gene matches: 2. The CDR3 sequence is 14 residues long. The CDR3 DNA reads TGTGCCAGCAGTTCTAGCGGGGGGGTAAATGAGCAGTTCTTC. This sequence encodes CASSSSGGVNEQFF.

The chain employs TRBV6-1 and TRBJ2-2; 9 nucleotides agree with TRBD1. The CDR3 extends over 15 amino acids. Germline CDR1 MNHNS, CDR2 SASEGT. V lost 5 bases and J lost 3; bases outside the gene matches: 4. The CDR3 loop is CASSPQGADTGELFF. CDR3 DNA: TGTGCCAGCAGTCCACAGGGGGCAGACACCGGGGAGCTGTTTTTT.

This clonotype was counted a few times. The rearrangement uses TRBV20-1 and TRBJ2-1; TRBD2 aligns across 8 bases. With V trimmed by 2 bases and J by 6 bases, 9 bases remained unmatched. Germline V CDR1 and CDR2: DFQATT, SNEGSKA (reference sequence). This CDR3 has 15 amino acids. The CDR3 is CSARSGTRASNEQFF. In nucleotides, the CDR3 is TGCAGTGCTAGATCCGGGACTAGAGCCTCCAATGAGCAGTTCTTC.

This clonotype was observed a handful of times. V gene TRBV20-1 combines with J gene TRBJ1-5; D not certain. V was pared by 0 bases and J by 4 bases, with 16 bases between. The CDR3 consists of 16 residues. Germline V lookup: CDR1 DFQATT, CDR2 SNEGSKA (reference sequence). For the CDR3, the DNA is TGCAGTGCTAGAGATCCTGGGGAACCAATAAATCAGCCCCAGCATTTT. Translated: CSARDPGEPINQPQHF.

The chain couples TRBV4-1 to TRBJ2-5; 9 bases map to TRBD2. From germline, CDR1 is MGHRA and CDR2 YSYEKL. V lost 0 bases and J lost 3; bases outside the gene matches: 5. CDR3 size: 16 residues. CDR3 in amino acids: CASSQEGLAGEETQYF. The CDR3 DNA sequence: TGCGCCAGCAGCCAAGAAGGTTTAGCGGGGGAAGAGACCCAGTACTTC.

V usage is TRBV6-2 or TRBV6-3 and J usage is TRBJ1-5; D is uncertain. This CDR3 has 15 residues. V lost 5 bases and J 4 bases, leaving 15 bases between the germline ends. Germline CDR1 is MNHEY and CDR2 is SVGEGT. The chain's CDR3 is CASSQPWRGNQPQHF. In DNA form, the CDR3 reads TGTGCCAGCAGTCAACCTTGGAGAGGGAATCAGCCCCAGCATTTT.

The table lists this clonotype with many counts. The chain couples TRBV20-1 to TRBJ1-4, with no clear D. The CDR3 contains 13 residues. Trimming removed 0 bases from V and 4 bases from J, with 6 bases in between. The V gene's germline CDR1 is DFQATT and CDR2 SNEGSKA (reference sequence). In nucleotides, the CDR3 is TGCAGTGCTAGAGATGGTTATAATGAAAAACTGTTTTTT. Amino acid sequence: CSARDGYNEKLFF.

The sample holds many counts of this clonotype. The J gene is TRBJ2-3, the V gene TRBV20-1, with a weak D call TRBD1 (5 bases). The CDR3 runs to 18 residues. Germline V gene data show CDR1 as DFQATT and CDR2 as SNEGSKA (reference sequence). V was shortened by 0 bases and J by 0 bases, with 19 bases between the two germline ends. The CDR3 region is CSARDLTGAQSSTDTQYF. The CDR3 DNA is TGCAGTGCTAGAGATTTAACAGGAGCTCAATCTAGCACAGATACGCAGTATTTT.

Only a few counts were recorded for this clonotype. The chain carries TRBV19 and TRBJ1-3, with D perhaps matching TRBD1 (6 bases). The CDR3 runs 18 residues. The V end lost 5 bases, the J end lost 0 bases, and 20 bases lay between the germline ends. Germline values: CDR1 LNHDA, CDR2 SQIVND (reference sequence). CDR3 loop: CASSPGYGQKISGNTIYF. The CDR3 DNA follows: TGTGCCAGTAGTCCGGGGTATGGACAGAAGATCTCTGGAAACACCATATATTTT.